The rows below give T cell receptor beta chains drawn from one sample of a study of cytomegalovirus exposure and HLA in healthy donors. Sequencing used immunoSEQ multiplex PCR; TCRdb keeps in-frame clones, though not all of them. The data contain 89,000 or so clones, 65% to 80% of them singletons. The specimen was PBMCs. Source of these receptors: a man aged 55 to 70 in good health and CMV-seronegative. Both conserved end residues are part of each CDR3. Each record gives: V gene, J gene, D gene, clone size, CDR3 protein, CDR3 DNA. A D gene is named only where the DNA matches it firmly. Clone size is given for some rows only: seen once, a few or many times, or a class if the clone is expanded.

V gene: TRBV6-6
J gene: TRBJ1-5
D gene: .
clone size: .
CDR3 protein: CASSYSSQQPQHF
CDR3 DNA: TGTGCCAGCAGTTACTCTTCCCAGCAGCCCCAGCATTTT

V gene: TRBV15
J gene: TRBJ1-2
D gene: .
clone size: once
CDR3 protein: CATSRDGPNYGYTF
CDR3 DNA: TGTGCCACCAGCAGAGATGGCCCTAACTATGGCTACACCTTC

V gene: TRBV7-9
J gene: TRBJ2-3
D gene: TRBD1
clone size: .
CDR3 protein: CASSLAPRGRTDTQYF
CDR3 DNA: TGTGCCAGCAGCTTAGCACCAAGGGGGCGGACAGATACGCAGTATTTT

V gene: TRBV4-2
J gene: TRBJ1-5
D gene: TRBD1
clone size: few
CDR3 protein: CASSQVFGTVGNQPQHF
CDR3 DNA: TGTGCCAGCAGCCAAGTCTTTGGGACAGTCGGCAATCAGCCCCAGCATTTT

V gene: TRBV5-1
J gene: TRBJ2-3
D gene: .
clone size: .
CDR3 protein: CASSLLFSRSTDTQYF
CDR3 DNA: TGCGCCAGCAGCCTTCTTTTCTCCCGGAGCACAGATACGCAGTATTTT

V gene: TRBV18
J gene: TRBJ2-5
D gene: TRBD2
clone size: .
CDR3 protein: CASSPFSGGGGETQYF
CDR3 DNA: TGTGCCAGCTCACCATTTAGCGGGGGCGGCGGAGAGACCCAGTACTTC

V gene: TRBV4-1
J gene: TRBJ1-4
D gene: .
clone size: few
CDR3 protein: CASSHLNVATNEKLFF
CDR3 DNA: TGCGCCAGCAGCCACCTAAACGTCGCAACTAATGAAAAACTGTTTTTT

V gene: TRBV2
J gene: TRBJ2-6
D gene: .
clone size: .
CDR3 protein: CASRQDSGANVLTF
CDR3 DNA: TGTGCCAGCAGGCAGGACTCTGGGGCCAACGTCCTGACTTTC

V gene: TRBV14
J gene: TRBJ1-1
D gene: TRBD1
clone size: few
CDR3 protein: CASSHTGQGPVEAFF
CDR3 DNA: TGTGCCAGCAGCCACACCGGACAGGGGCCTGTGGAAGCTTTCTTT

V gene: TRBV9
J gene: TRBJ1-4
D gene: .
clone size: .
CDR3 protein: CASSDRDTMIFGNEKLFF
CDR3 DNA: TGTGCCAGCAGCGACCGGGACACTATGATTTTTGGTAATGAAAAACTGTTTTTT

V gene: TRBV7-3
J gene: TRBJ2-1
D gene: TRBD2
clone size: .
CDR3 protein: CASSLTLGASGGNNEQFF
CDR3 DNA: TGTGCCAGCAGCTTAACTCTTGGGGCTAGCGGTGGTAACAATGAGCAGTTCTTC

V gene: TRBV10-1
J gene: TRBJ1-1
D gene: .
clone size: .
CDR3 protein: CASSESGEAEAFF
CDR3 DNA: TGCGCCAGCAGTGAGTCCGGAGAAGCTGAAGCTTTCTTT

V gene: TRBV6-5
J gene: TRBJ2-7
D gene: TRBD1
clone size: few
CDR3 protein: CASSVPDRGGVQYF
CDR3 DNA: TGTGCCAGCAGTGTCCCGGACAGGGGAGGGGTGCAGTACTTC

V gene: TRBV30
J gene: TRBJ1-5
D gene: .
clone size: .
CDR3 protein: CAWSKLNNQPQHF
CDR3 DNA: TGTGCCTGGAGTAAGCTTAACAATCAGCCCCAGCATTTT

V gene: TRBV5-4
J gene: TRBJ2-7
D gene: TRBD2
clone size: .
CDR3 protein: CASSLGTSGGYEQYF
CDR3 DNA: TGTGCCAGCAGCTTGGGGACTAGCGGGGGATACGAGCAGTACTTC

V gene: TRBV6-6
J gene: TRBJ1-2
D gene: TRBD1
clone size: .
CDR3 protein: CASSSTGGDIYGYTF
CDR3 DNA: TGTGCCAGCAGTTCCACAGGGGGCGATATCTATGGCTACACCTTC

V gene: TRBV11-3
J gene: TRBJ2-5
D gene: TRBD2
clone size: .
CDR3 protein: CASSSASGAGETQYF
CDR3 DNA: TGTGCCAGCAGCTCCGCGAGCGGGGCGGGAGAGACCCAGTACTTC

V gene: TRBV7-3
J gene: TRBJ2-3
D gene: .
clone size: once
CDR3 protein: CASSPDRFQATQYF
CDR3 DNA: TGTGCCAGCAGCCCCGACAGATTCCAGGCTACGCAGTATTTT

V gene: TRBV7-9
J gene: TRBJ2-6
D gene: .
clone size: .
CDR3 protein: CASSSHSGANVLTF
CDR3 DNA: TGTGCCAGCAGCTCCCACTCTGGGGCCAACGTCCTGACTTTC

V gene: TRBV7-8
J gene: TRBJ1-4
D gene: .
clone size: .
CDR3 protein: CASSFSATTNEKLFF
CDR3 DNA: TGTGCCAGCAGCTTCTCCGCTACAACTAATGAAAAACTGTTTTTT

V gene: TRBV5-4
J gene: TRBJ1-1
D gene: TRBD1
clone size: .
CDR3 protein: CASSGTVRNTEAFF
CDR3 DNA: TGTGCCAGCAGCGGGACAGTCAGGAACACTGAAGCTTTCTTT

V gene: TRBV11-1
J gene: TRBJ1-2
D gene: .
clone size: .
CDR3 protein: CASSQQGNGYTF
CDR3 DNA: TGTGCCAGCAGCCAGCAGGGAAATGGCTACACCTTC

V gene: TRBV20-1
J gene: TRBJ2-1
D gene: .
clone size: once
CDR3 protein: CSAPRRSEQFF
CDR3 DNA: TGCAGTGCTCCCCGCCGGAGTGAGCAGTTCTTC

V gene: TRBV10-3
J gene: TRBJ2-2
D gene: TRBD2
clone size: .
CDR3 protein: CAISSGAGGDTGELFF
CDR3 DNA: TGTGCCATCAGTTCCGGGGCGGGGGGGGACACCGGGGAGCTATTTTTT

V gene: TRBV10-3
J gene: TRBJ1-1
D gene: .
clone size: .
CDR3 protein: CAINPTGIMNTEAFF
CDR3 DNA: TGTGCCATCAACCCGACAGGAATCATGAACACTGAAGCTTTCTTT

V gene: TRBV9
J gene: TRBJ2-3
D gene: TRBD2
clone size: .
CDR3 protein: CASSAPLAGGITDTQYF
CDR3 DNA: TGTGCCAGCAGCGCTCCGCTAGCGGGGGGAATCACAGATACGCAGTATTTT

V gene: TRBV5-1
J gene: TRBJ1-1
D gene: .
clone size: .
CDR3 protein: CASSLALGEVGEAFF
CDR3 DNA: TGCGCCAGCAGCTTGGCCTTAGGTGAGGTTGGGGAAGCTTTCTTT

V gene: TRBV19
J gene: TRBJ1-2
D gene: TRBD1
clone size: few
CDR3 protein: CASSIEGDSRSYGYTF
CDR3 DNA: TGTGCCAGTAGTATAGAAGGGGACAGCCGGAGCTATGGCTACACCTTC

V gene: TRBV5-1
J gene: TRBJ2-5
D gene: TRBD2
clone size: .
CDR3 protein: CASSTLPTLAGGRGDSQETQYF
CDR3 DNA: TGCGCCAGCAGCACCCTCCCCACACTAGCGGGGGGGCGCGGGGACAGTCAAGAGACCCAGTACTTC

V gene: TRBV6-1
J gene: TRBJ1-1
D gene: .
clone size: .
CDR3 protein: CASSENRGSTEAFF
CDR3 DNA: TGTGCCAGCAGTGAAAACCGGGGGAGCACTGAAGCTTTCTTT

V gene: TRBV30
J gene: TRBJ2-7
D gene: .
clone size: .
CDR3 protein: CAWGAETEQYF
CDR3 DNA: TGTGCCTGGGGGGCAGAGACTGAGCAGTACTTC

V gene: TRBV6-5
J gene: TRBJ2-3
D gene: TRBD2
clone size: few
CDR3 protein: CASSSSTSGGKTQYF
CDR3 DNA: TGTGCCAGCAGTTCCTCGACTAGCGGGGGCAAAACGCAGTATTTT

V gene: TRBV11-3
J gene: TRBJ2-3
D gene: .
clone size: .
CDR3 protein: CASSQGRGYTDTQYF
CDR3 DNA: TGTGCCAGCAGCCAGGGGAGAGGCTACACAGATACGCAGTATTTT

V gene: TRBV2
J gene: TRBJ1-6
D gene: TRBD1
clone size: few
CDR3 protein: CASRGGIDNSPLHF
CDR3 DNA: TGTGCCAGCAGAGGGGGCATCGATAATTCACCCCTCCACTTT

V gene: TRBV4-2
J gene: TRBJ2-5
D gene: .
clone size: .
CDR3 protein: CASSQEGAVETQYF
CDR3 DNA: TGTGCCAGCAGCCAAGAAGGGGCCGTAGAGACCCAGTACTTC

V gene: TRBV28
J gene: TRBJ1-2
D gene: .
clone size: .
CDR3 protein: CASSSRPQAYTF
CDR3 DNA: TGTGCCAGCAGTTCACGACCCCAGGCCTACACCTTC

V gene: TRBV11-3
J gene: TRBJ2-1
D gene: TRBD2
clone size: .
CDR3 protein: CASSPASGGIYNEQFF
CDR3 DNA: TGTGCCAGCAGCCCCGCTAGCGGGGGAATCTACAATGAGCAGTTCTTC

V gene: TRBV10-3
J gene: TRBJ2-5
D gene: TRBD2
clone size: .
CDR3 protein: CAISEAGTSGAQETQYF
CDR3 DNA: TGTGCCATCAGTGAGGCTGGGACTAGCGGGGCTCAAGAGACCCAGTACTTC

V gene: TRBV19
J gene: TRBJ1-4
D gene: TRBD1
clone size: .
CDR3 protein: CASSMGQGAREKLFF
CDR3 DNA: TGTGCCAGTAGTATGGGGCAGGGGGCTCGTGAAAAACTGTTTTTT

V gene: TRBV6-1
J gene: TRBJ1-1
D gene: .
clone size: once
CDR3 protein: CASSEYTGTNTEAFF
CDR3 DNA: TGTGCCAGCAGTGAATATACAGGAACCAACACTGAAGCTTTCTTT

V gene: TRBV6-1
J gene: TRBJ2-7
D gene: .
clone size: few
CDR3 protein: CASSMLLTEYEQYF
CDR3 DNA: TGTGCCAGCAGCATGTTATTGACAGAGTACGAGCAGTACTTC

V gene: TRBV29-1
J gene: TRBJ1-2
D gene: .
clone size: .
CDR3 protein: CSVTLGNYGYTF
CDR3 DNA: TGCAGCGTTACCCTAGGCAACTATGGCTACACCTTC

V gene: TRBV4-1
J gene: TRBJ2-7
D gene: .
clone size: few
CDR3 protein: CASSQERVGIWPQYYEQYF
CDR3 DNA: TGCGCCAGCAGCCAAGAGCGGGTGGGAATTTGGCCGCAGTATTACGAGCAGTACTTC

V gene: TRBV30
J gene: TRBJ1-5
D gene: .
clone size: few
CDR3 protein: CAWSPMGGDQPQHF
CDR3 DNA: TGTGCCTGGAGCCCTATGGGCGGGGACCAGCCCCAGCATTTT

V gene: TRBV10-3
J gene: TRBJ1-3
D gene: TRBD1
clone size: .
CDR3 protein: CAIRRGDRVTGNTIYF
CDR3 DNA: TGTGCCATCAGGAGGGGGGACAGGGTGACTGGAAACACCATATATTTT

V gene: TRBV9
J gene: TRBJ2-7
D gene: TRBD1
clone size: once
CDR3 protein: CASSATGQGKLYEQYF
CDR3 DNA: TGTGCCAGCAGCGCAACAGGACAGGGGAAATTATACGAGCAGTACTTC